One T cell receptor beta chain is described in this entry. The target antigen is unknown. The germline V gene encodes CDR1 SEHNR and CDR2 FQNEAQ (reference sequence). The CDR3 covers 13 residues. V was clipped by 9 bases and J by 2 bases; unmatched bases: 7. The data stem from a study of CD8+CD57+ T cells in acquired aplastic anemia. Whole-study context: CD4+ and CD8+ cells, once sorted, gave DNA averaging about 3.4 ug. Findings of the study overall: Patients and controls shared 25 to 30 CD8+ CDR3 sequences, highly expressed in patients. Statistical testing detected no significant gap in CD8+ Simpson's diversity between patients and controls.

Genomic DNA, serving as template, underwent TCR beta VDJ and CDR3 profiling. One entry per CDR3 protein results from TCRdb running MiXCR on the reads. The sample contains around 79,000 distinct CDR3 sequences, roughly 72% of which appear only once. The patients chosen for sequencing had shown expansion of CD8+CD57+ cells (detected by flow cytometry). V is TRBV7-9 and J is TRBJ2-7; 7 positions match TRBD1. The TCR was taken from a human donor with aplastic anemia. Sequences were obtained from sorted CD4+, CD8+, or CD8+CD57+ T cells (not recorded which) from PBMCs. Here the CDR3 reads CASGTVVPYEQYF. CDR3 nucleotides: TGTGCCAGTGGGACAGTCGTACCCTACGAGCAGTACTTC. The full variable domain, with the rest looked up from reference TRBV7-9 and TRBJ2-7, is DTGVSQNPRHKITKRGQNVTFRCDPISEHNRLYWYRQTLGQGPEFLTYFQNEAQLEKSRLLSDRFSAERPKGSFSTLEIQRTEQGDSAMYLCASGTVVPYEQYFGPGTRLTVT.